Below, one TCR beta chain is given with its context. The CDR3 is made up of 13 amino acids. The V end lost 3 bases, the J end lost 4 bases, and 7 bases lay between the germline ends. Germline loops: CDR1 SGHVS, CDR2 FNYEAQ. This entry comes from a study of cytomegalovirus exposure and HLA in healthy donors. Study background: Within the Caucasian-associated ancestry cluster were more than 75% of the approximately 400 genotyped donors.

PCR primers comprised 60 Vbeta and 13 Jbeta primers. Generated by immunoSEQ multiplex PCR, the TCRdb table keeps only in-frame clones and is missing some. The sample's table shows 150,000 or so clones. The chain joins TRBV7-6 to TRBJ1-3; weak D call: TRBD1 (5 bases). The receptor was derived from a young man in good health and CMV-seronegative. Sequencing used PBMCs. For the CDR3, the DNA is TGTGCCAGCAGCTTGACAGAGGGAAACACCATATATTTT. Its translation: CASSLTEGNTIYF.